The rows below give T cell receptor beta chains drawn from one sample of a study of blood T cell repertoires in COVID-19. Produced via immunoSEQ multiplex PCR; TCRdb's table is partial and in-frame only. The sample consists of about 140,000 clones, roughly three quarters of them appearing once. Source material: peripheral blood. Receptors were obtained from a man in his forties or fifties with active or convalescent COVID-19. CDR3s include the opening cysteine and the closing phenylalanine or tryptophan. Fields, in order: J gene, V gene, CDR3 length, D gene, clone size, CDR3 DNA, CDR3 protein. A D gene is named only where the DNA matches it firmly. The size field is filled for only some rows; it gives once, few, many or a size class.

TRBJ1-2 TRBV5-6 11 . . TGTGCCAGCAGCTTGTTACGGGGCTACACCTTC CASSLLRGYTF
TRBJ2-7 TRBV10-3 16 . . TGTGCCATCAGTGAGCCTGACAGGTCTGCCTACTACGAGCAGTACTTC CAISEPDRSAYYEQYF
TRBJ1-1 TRBV16 14 . . TGTGCCAGCAGCCAATCTGGCAGGGGTACTGAAGCTTTCTTT CASSQSGRGTEAFF
TRBJ2-3 TRBV5-1 16 TRBD1 . TGCGCCAGCAGCTTGGCGGGACAGGGGGCAACAGATACGCAGTATTTT CASSLAGQGATDTQYF
TRBJ2-3 TRBV27 14 . . TGTGCCAGCAGTTGGAGTTTCTCCACAGATACGCAGTATTTT CASSWSFSTDTQYF
TRBJ1-1 TRBV9 12 . . TGTGCCAGCAGCGCGAACAGGGATGAAGCTTTCTTT CASSANRDEAFF
TRBJ1-2 TRBV29-1 12 TRBD1 once TGCAGCGTTGAATCAGGGGGCTTTGGCTACACCTTC CSVESGGFGYTF
TRBJ2-2 TRBV7-9 15 TRBD1 . TGTGCCAGCAGCTTAGGACAGGGGGCGGCCGGGGAGCTGTTTTTT CASSLGQGAAGELFF
TRBJ2-3 TRBV13 17 TRBD1 . TGTGCCAGCAGCTCCTCCGACAGGGTATCATACACAGATACGCAGTATTTT CASSSSDRVSYTDTQYF
TRBJ1-2 TRBV6-5 14 . . TGTGCCAGCAGTTACTCGCTCGAGGCGAGCGGCTACACCTTC CASSYSLEASGYTF
TRBJ2-7 TRBV19 15 TRBD1 . TGTGCCAGTAGCGCCAACCGGGACAGGGTTAAGGAGCAGTACTTC CASSANRDRVKEQYF
TRBJ2-2 TRBV30 16 TRBD2 . TGTGCCTGGAGTAAAGCGGGAGAGCTGAACACCGGGGAGCTGTTTTTT CAWSKAGELNTGELFF
TRBJ1-1 TRBV25-1 12 . . TGTGCCAGCAGGCAGTCCTCAAATGAAGCTTTCTTT CASRQSSNEAFF
TRBJ1-2 TRBV28 16 TRBD1 . TGTGCCAGCAGTCTCCTTGGGACAGGGGATAACTATGGCTACACCTTC CASSLLGTGDNYGYTF
TRBJ1-2 TRBV30 13 TRBD1 . TGTGCCTGGAGTGTTCAGGGGGCAATCGGCTACACCTTC CAWSVQGAIGYTF
TRBJ1-5 TRBV7-9 15 TRBD1 . TGTGCCAGCAGCCCGTACAGGGGGCCCAATCAGCCCCAGCATTTT CASSPYRGPNQPQHF
TRBJ1-5 TRBV19 15 . . TGTGCCAGTAGTATAGGGGGCAGCAACAATCAGCCCCAGCATTTT CASSIGGSNNQPQHF
TRBJ2-7 TRBV7-2 14 . . TGTGCCAGCAGACGCACAGGGAGCTCCTACGAGCAGTACTTC CASRRTGSSYEQYF
TRBJ1-5 TRBV27 15 TRBD1 . TGTGCCAGCAGTTTAAGACCAGGGGGCCACCAGCCCCAGCATTTT CASSLRPGGHQPQHF
TRBJ2-7 TRBV28 16 TRBD1 once TGTGCCACAACCGTACCCGGGACAGGGCGCACCTACGAGCAGTACTTC CATTVPGTGRTYEQYF